This T cell receptor beta chain was recovered during a study of response to subunit inactivated influenza vaccine. Study-level results: Each seasonal influenza vaccination recruits few new T cells, the authors suggested.

TCRdb re-called the RT-PCR reads with MiXCR, one entry per CDR3 protein. There are approximately 680,000 distinct CDR3 sequences in the sample; approximately 14% occur only once, and 9.5% to 13% lies in the top ten. A note on this clonotype: What it recognizes is unknown.

The germline V gene encodes CDR1 SEHNR and CDR2 FQNEAQ (reference sequence). With 6 bases removed from V and 5 bases from J, the gap between germline ends came to 19 bases. The CDR3 contains 15 residues. This specimen consisted of PBMCs from blood, obtained about 13 days after vaccination. The chain combines TRBV7-9 with TRBJ2-5; D perhaps matches TRBD2 (5 bases). The sequence came from a man aged 45-65 years who received an inactivated influenza vaccine. CDR3 nucleotide sequence: TGTGCCAGCAGACCGGATTCGGGGTATCGGGAGACCCAGTACTTC. Protein sequence: CASRPDSGYRETQYF.